These 2 T cell receptor beta chains came from one sample sequenced in a study of blood T cell repertoires in COVID-19. Sequenced by immunoSEQ multiplex PCR; TCRdb stores in-frame clones only, minus some. Here the sample spans approximately 99,000 clones, about 90% being singletons. Sequences were obtained from peripheral blood. These receptors were collected from a human donor in a cohort sampled during active COVID-19.

This clone was detected once. The chain is built from TRBV6-5 and TRBJ1-2; maybe TRBD1 (5 bases). The CDR3 spans 15 residues. Germline V lookup: CDR1 MNHEY, CDR2 SVGAGI. V lost 4 bases and J lost 7, with 19 bases in between. CDR3 coding DNA: TGTGCCAGCAGTTCGGATCCAGGGCGCCCTTTTGGCTACACCTTC. Translating it yields CASSSDPGRPFGYTF.

The chain joins TRBV19 to TRBJ2-7, with 11 bases lining up with TRBD2. Germline CDR1 is LNHDA and CDR2 is SQIVND (reference sequence). V lost 5 bases to trimming and J lost 3 bases; unmatched junction nucleotides: 12. The CDR3 is 17 amino acids. The CDR3 nucleotides are TGTGCCAGTAGTTTGACTAGCGGGGCCGCCGGGGGCTACGAGCAGTACTTC. Residues: CASSLTSGAAGGYEQYF.